The entry that follows covers one TCR beta chain sequence. This clone was counted a few times. The antigen this receptor binds is unknown. Nothing much larger sits one base from this clone, and base qualities are not available. These data belong to a study of cytomegalovirus exposure and HLA in healthy donors (dated by TCRdb to between 2016 and 2019). As for the study more broadly: An earlier analysis of several hundred of the donors reported 276 Gb of sequence data and some 110 million unique TCR beta sequences obtained from 180 million or so T cells. The later analysis used no new phenotypic data to find candidate immune exposures, relying instead on TCR beta sequences and their occurrence across donors. The study profiled the T cell repertoires of about 640 subjects by immunosequencing and related them to cytomegalovirus serostatus. The study aimed to test whether cataloging public T cell receptors could reveal signatures of past pathogen exposure. Among about 400 genotyped donors of the cohort, an average of approximately 240,000 unique TCR beta nucleotide sequences was sequenced per donor, of which roughly 17% were non-productive. HLA typing covered class I and class II loci at four-digit resolution. Roughly five DR-DQ haplotypes were treated as single units for association and clustering because of strong linkage in the cohort. A separate validation cohort of about 110 different subjects was used in addition to the roughly 670-subject first cohort. Typing coverage differed by locus: A, B, C, DRB1 and DQB1 were typed in roughly 620-640 donors, DQA1 in about 510, DPA1 in approximately 610, and DPB1 in 472. In a later analysis, previously published TCR beta repertoires from 600 to 850 donors were re-analyzed and high-resolution HLA genotyping was added so that TCR occurrence patterns could be studied. Donor age, sex, ethnicity and CMV serostatus were compiled together with the repertoire data. Genome-wide SNP genotypes for about 65% of the roughly 700 donors were used in a later genetic analysis, which treated that subset as a discovery cohort. Of the roughly 400 genotyped donors, 65% to 90% fell in the genetic ancestry cluster associated with self-reported Caucasian donors. To decide whether each TCR beta V gene segment behaved as functional or pseudogenic, an earlier analysis of approximately 620 of the donors relied on high-throughput TCR beta sequencing. The study combined high-throughput TCR immunosequencing, statistical association of individual TCRs with disease status, and machine learning to predict cytomegalovirus infection status. About 300 gigabases of sequencing data and 70 million to 95 million unique TCR sequences made up an early release that covered over 550 HLA-typed donors. Every discovery cohort repertoire had been produced on one sequencing platform. General findings and caveats noted by the study authors: A further reported finding was that TCR beta sequences accurately predicted the HLA-A and HLA-B alleles for most subjects in the first cohort. CMV serostatus was the only immune exposure information available for the cohort. Assigning TCR associations to individual alleles was difficult when HLA alleles, especially DR and DQ, strongly co-occurred. A cluster of highly shared sequence variants was judged likely to be a technical artifact of the sequencing pipeline. Because counts were too low, seventeen rarely observed V segments, including chromosome 9 orphons, were left out of the earlier analysis of some 640 of the donors. The classifier was reported to diagnose cytomegalovirus status with high specificity and sensitivity in both the original cohort and the validation cohort. The study gave a list of 150 to 200 TCR beta chains associated with cytomegalovirus. An association between a missense DCLRE1C variant and V-gene and J-gene trimming of TCR beta chains was found in a later genetic analysis and replicated in an independent cohort. In an earlier analysis of over 550 of the donors, most TCR beta V segments were observed in productive rearrangements about 87% or about 30% of the time, broadly matching IMGT annotations. Correlated functional status among segregating V segments might reflect linkage disequilibrium, but an unknown experimental factor could not be ruled out. It was suggested by the authors that the approach could potentially be generalized to other disease states and immunological phenotypes. Because HLA typing was unavailable for some donors at each locus, only the typed subset was used in association tests. The cohort was sequenced for TCR beta chains only, and without alpha or paired-chain data the features that could be detected were limited. In a later analysis, most CMV-associated TCR beta chains were found to appear HLA-restricted, with HLA associations seemingly driven largely by CMV exposure. Presence/absence analyses assumed roughly uniform sequencing depth across donors, an assumption that may not hold. In a later analysis, HLA-associated TCR beta chains showed more clonal expansion and lower generation probabilities than non-associated chains that were equally common. A later genetic analysis reported fewer N-insertions in productive TCRs among donors in an Asian-associated ancestry cluster than the roughly 620-donor mean. In vitro tests confirmed that three of the cytomegalovirus-associated TCR beta chains recognize cytomegalovirus antigens. Across donors, most TCR sequences were observed very rarely, whereas some public TCRs were present in many individuals. According to a later analysis, parvovirus B19, influenza, CMV and Epstein-Barr virus appeared linked to several top co-occurrence clusters. Specific HLA alleles were associated with 15,000 to 20,000 TCR beta sequences at a false discovery rate of 0.05 in a later analysis. In a later analysis, TCR association rates were found to vary across HLA loci, with the most associated TCRs seen for DRB1 alleles and the fewest for HLA-C alleles.

The cohort comprised hundreds of healthy bone marrow donors. All cohort members were sampled while nominally healthy, although unrecorded immune exposures were likely present. The donor tested CMV seropositive, placing the donor among the approximately 290 seropositive members of the cohort. Each donor provided a peripheral blood sample, and peripheral blood mononuclear cells were used for TCR beta sequencing. The Qiagen DNeasy Blood Extraction Kit was used to extract genomic DNA from the blood cell samples. Library preparation employed the immunoSEQ multiplex PCR assay. A mixture of 60 forward primers for TCR Vbeta segments and 13 reverse primers for TCR Jbeta segments was used in the multiplex PCR. The CDR3 region of rearranged TCR beta genes was amplified from genomic DNA with a multiplex PCR assay. The Illumina HiSeq System was used to sequence the amplified TCR beta libraries as 87-base-pair reads. The paper's processing steps were these. Across the 500 to 700 repertoires, a later analysis counted around 80 million unique TCR beta chains, around 10 million of which were shared by at least two donors. Raw reads were error-corrected and collapsed into unique sequences with a nearest-neighbor algorithm that merged closely related sequences to remove PCR and sequencing errors. Alignment of CDR3 sequences to IMGT reference sequences was used to assign V, D and J gene segments. For a sequence to be retained, a match of at least six nucleotides to both a V gene segment and a J gene segment was required. A rearrangement was called productive if the CDR3 had no stop codons and remained in frame with V and J, and every other rearrangement was called non-productive. Following IMGT convention, CDR3 was defined as the stretch from the second conserved V-encoded cysteine to the conserved J-encoded phenylalanine. In an earlier analysis of 500 to 650 of the donors, sequences lacking an unambiguous match to a single V gene segment were excluded. In an earlier analysis of a few hundred of the donors, V segments were called functional above 56.7% productive rearrangements and were called segregating when the between-donor standard deviation exceeded 5%. A statistical classification framework was built to diagnose cytomegalovirus status from the catalog of TCR beta chain sequences. In a later analysis, V and J genes were assigned by comparing TCR nucleotide sequences against IMGT/GENE-DB human TR gene sequences. Using the TCRdist pipeline, a later analysis assigned CDR3 sequences along with most-parsimonious VDJ recombination scenarios. In a later analysis, each TCR beta chain was defined by its CDR3 amino acid sequence together with its V-gene family, and reads without a unique V-gene family were excluded. A later analysis removed over 500 highly shared, low-generation-probability nucleotide sequences to deal with suspected cross-contamination and a sequencing artifact. For each public chain, a later analysis derived a clonal expansion index from normalized ranks of inferred template counts within each repertoire. In a later analysis, generation probabilities were computed with a VDJ recombination model fitted to out-of-frame rearrangements, and the resulting probabilities were checked against IGoR. Hypergeometric tests were used in a later analysis to score TCR-TCR, TCR-HLA and TCR-CMV co-occurrence, with a repertoire-size bias correction applied to the TCR pairs. To estimate false discovery rates, a later analysis permuted the HLA or CMV assignments 20 times. In a later analysis, co-occurring TCRs were grouped using DBSCAN, and TCRdist sequence similarity was added for clustering within HLA-allele-positive subsets. For co-occurrence clustering, repertoires with fewer than 30,000 or more than 120,000 public chains were excluded, along with 4 to 6 repertoires with anomalous nucleotide sharing. What TCRdb holds here is the immuneACCESS table cut down to in-frame rearrangements. Part of the clones is not present; checked against another copy, under half of the missing clones reflect an unresolved V gene, and the others are unexplained. The D gene and trimming were derived from the DNA, and the V and J assignments and clone size from that table. This sample is represented by 100,000 to 150,000 clones; approximately 17% of them were singletons. The ten biggest clones cover approximately 2.6% of the sample.

Sequencing was carried out using PBMCs. This TCR came from a female donor in good health and CMV-seropositive.

CDR3 protein: CASSLAGGLSTDTQYF. The sequenced DNA is TGTGCCAGCAGTTTAGCGGGAGGGCTAAGCACAGATACGCAGTATTTT. The rearrangement combines TRBV28 with TRBJ2-3, and TRBD2 matches 9 of the central bases. Via the germline V gene, CDR1 is MDHEN and CDR2 SYDVKM. The cysteine opens and the phenylalanine closes a CDR3 of 16 amino acids. CDR3 DNA is the only sequence kept; it has 48 bases, read in frame from the first base. V has 2 bases trimmed and J has 0 bases trimmed; junction bases matching no gene number 3.